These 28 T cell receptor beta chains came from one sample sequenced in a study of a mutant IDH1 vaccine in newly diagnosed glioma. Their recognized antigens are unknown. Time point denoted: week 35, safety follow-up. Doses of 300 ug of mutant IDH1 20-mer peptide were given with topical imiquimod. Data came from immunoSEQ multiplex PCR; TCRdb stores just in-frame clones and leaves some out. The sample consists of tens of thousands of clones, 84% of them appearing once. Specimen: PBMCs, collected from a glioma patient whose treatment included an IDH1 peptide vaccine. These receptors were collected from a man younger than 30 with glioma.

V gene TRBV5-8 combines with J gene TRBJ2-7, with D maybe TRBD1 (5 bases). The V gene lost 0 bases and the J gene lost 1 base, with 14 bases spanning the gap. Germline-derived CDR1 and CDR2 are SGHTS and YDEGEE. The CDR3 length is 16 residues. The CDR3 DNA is TGTGCCAGCAGCTTGGACAAATACGACAGTTCCTACGAGCAGTACTTC. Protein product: CASSLDKYDSSYEQYF.

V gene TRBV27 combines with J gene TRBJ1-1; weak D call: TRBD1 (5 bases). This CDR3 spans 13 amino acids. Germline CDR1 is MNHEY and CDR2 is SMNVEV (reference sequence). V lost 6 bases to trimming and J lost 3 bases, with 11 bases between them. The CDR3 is CASRHGRDTEAFF. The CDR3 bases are TGTGCCAGCAGACATGGCAGGGACACTGAAGCTTTCTTT.

The CDR3 region has the DNA TGTGCCAGCAGTCCGGCAGGGTACAATCAGCCCCAGCATTTT. This gives the protein CASSPAGYNQPQHF. This chain joins TRBV27 and TRBJ1-5, with TRBD1 as a possible D gene (5 bases). The CDR3 spans 14 residues. V gave up 5 bases and J gave up 3 bases, with 11 bases separating them. The germline V gene encodes CDR1 MNHEY and CDR2 SMNVEV (reference sequence).

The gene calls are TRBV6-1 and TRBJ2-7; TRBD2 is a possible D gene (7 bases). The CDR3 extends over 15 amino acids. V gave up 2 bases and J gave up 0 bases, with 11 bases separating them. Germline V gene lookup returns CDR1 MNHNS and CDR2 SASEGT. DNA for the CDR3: TGTGCCAGCAGTGAACCGGGGGGCCACTCCTACGAGCAGTACTTC. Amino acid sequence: CASSEPGGHSYEQYF.

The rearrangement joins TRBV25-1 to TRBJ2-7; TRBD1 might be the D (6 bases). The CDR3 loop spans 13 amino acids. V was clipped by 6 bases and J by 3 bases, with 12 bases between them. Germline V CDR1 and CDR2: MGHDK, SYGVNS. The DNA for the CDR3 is TGTGCCAGCAGGGGTGGGGGCAGCTACGAGCAGTACTTC. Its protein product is CASRGGGSYEQYF.

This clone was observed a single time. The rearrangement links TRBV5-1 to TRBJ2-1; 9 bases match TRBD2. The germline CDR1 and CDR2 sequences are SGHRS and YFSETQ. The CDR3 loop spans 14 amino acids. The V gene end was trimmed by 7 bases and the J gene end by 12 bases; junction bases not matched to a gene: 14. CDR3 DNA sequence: TGCGCCAGCTTTCCAACGCGGGAGGGCTCGGTGCAGTTCTTC. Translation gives CASFPTREGSVQFF.

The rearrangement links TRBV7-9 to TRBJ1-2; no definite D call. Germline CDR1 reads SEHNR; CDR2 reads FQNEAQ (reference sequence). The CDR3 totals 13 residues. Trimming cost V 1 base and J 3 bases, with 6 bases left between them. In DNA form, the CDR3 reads TGTGCCAGCAGCTTAGACGGTGACTATGGCTACACCTTC. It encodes CASSLDGDYGYTF. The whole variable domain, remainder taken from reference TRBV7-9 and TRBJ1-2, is DTGVSQNPRHKITKRGQNVTFRCDPISEHNRLYWYRQTLGQGPEFLTYFQNEAQLEKSRLLSDRFSAERPKGSFSTLEIQRTEQGDSAMYLCASSLDGDYGYTFGSGTRLTVV.

The CDR3 DNA reads as TGTGCCAGCAGGAGACAGGGGGATTTCACTGAAGCTTTCTTT. It is translated as CASRRQGDFTEAFF. J is TRBJ1-1 and V is TRBV2, with TRBD1 matching over 9 bases. The ends lost 6 bases at V and 4 bases at J; junction bases unmatched: 6. This CDR3 has 14 amino acids. Germline V gene lookup returns CDR1 SNHLY and CDR2 FYNNEI.

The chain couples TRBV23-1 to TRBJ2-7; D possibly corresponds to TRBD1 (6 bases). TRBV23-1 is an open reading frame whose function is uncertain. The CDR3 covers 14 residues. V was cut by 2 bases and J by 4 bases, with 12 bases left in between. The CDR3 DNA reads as TGCGCCAGCAGTCAACAGGGGCCTACTTACGAGCAGTACTTC. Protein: CASSQQGPTYEQYF.

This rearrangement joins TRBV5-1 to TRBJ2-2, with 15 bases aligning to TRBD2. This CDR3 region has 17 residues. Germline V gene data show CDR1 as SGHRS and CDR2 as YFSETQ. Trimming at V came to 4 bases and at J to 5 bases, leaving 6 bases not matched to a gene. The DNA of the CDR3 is TGCGCCAGCAGCCCGCCGGGACTAGCGGGAGGTACCGGGGAGCTGTTTTTT. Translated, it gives CASSPPGLAGGTGELFF.

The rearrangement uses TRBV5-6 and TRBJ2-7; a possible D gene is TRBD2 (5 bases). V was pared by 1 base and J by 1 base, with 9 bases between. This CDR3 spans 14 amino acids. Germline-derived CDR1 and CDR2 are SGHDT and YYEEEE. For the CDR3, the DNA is TGTGCCAGCAGCTTGCGGACGGGGTCCTACGAGCAGTACTTC. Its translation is CASSLRTGSYEQYF.

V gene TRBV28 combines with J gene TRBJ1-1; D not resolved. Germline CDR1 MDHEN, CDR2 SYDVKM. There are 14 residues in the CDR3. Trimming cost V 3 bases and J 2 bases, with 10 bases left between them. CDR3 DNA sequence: TGTGCCAGCAGTTTCGTCTTCAGCAACACTGAAGCTTTCTTT. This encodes CASSFVFSNTEAFF.

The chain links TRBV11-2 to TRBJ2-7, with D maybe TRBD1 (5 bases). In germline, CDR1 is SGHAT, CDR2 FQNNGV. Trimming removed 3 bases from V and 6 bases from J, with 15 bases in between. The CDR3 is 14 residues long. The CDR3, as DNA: TGTGCCAGCAGCTTGGGGTCAGGGATCGGCGAGCAGTACTTC. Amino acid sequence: CASSLGSGIGEQYF.

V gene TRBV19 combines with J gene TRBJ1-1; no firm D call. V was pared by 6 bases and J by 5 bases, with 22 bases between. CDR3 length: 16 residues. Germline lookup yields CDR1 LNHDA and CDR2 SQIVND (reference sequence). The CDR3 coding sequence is TGTGCCAGTAGACATCTCGGAATAGTTTCGGAAACTGAAGCTTTCTTT. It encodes CASRHLGIVSETEAFF.

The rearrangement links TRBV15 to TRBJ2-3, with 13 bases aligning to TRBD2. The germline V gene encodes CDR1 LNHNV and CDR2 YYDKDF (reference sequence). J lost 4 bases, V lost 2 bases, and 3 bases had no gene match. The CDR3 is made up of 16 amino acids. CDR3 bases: TGTGCCACCAGCAGAAGGACTAGCGGGAGCCCAGATACGCAGTATTTT. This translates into CATSRRTSGSPDTQYF.

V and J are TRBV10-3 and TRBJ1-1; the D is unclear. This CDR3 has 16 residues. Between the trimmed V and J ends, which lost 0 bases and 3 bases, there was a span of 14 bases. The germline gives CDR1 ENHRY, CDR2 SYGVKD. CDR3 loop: CAISESKPGRYTEAFF. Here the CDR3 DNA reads TGTGCCATCAGTGAGTCGAAGCCGGGGAGGTACACTGAAGCTTTCTTT.

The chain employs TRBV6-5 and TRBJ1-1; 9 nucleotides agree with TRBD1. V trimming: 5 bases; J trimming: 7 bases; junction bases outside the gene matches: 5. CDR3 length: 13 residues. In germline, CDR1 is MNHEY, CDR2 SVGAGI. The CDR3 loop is CASSGQGTDEAFF. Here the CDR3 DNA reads TGTGCCAGCAGTGGACAGGGGACGGATGAAGCTTTCTTT.

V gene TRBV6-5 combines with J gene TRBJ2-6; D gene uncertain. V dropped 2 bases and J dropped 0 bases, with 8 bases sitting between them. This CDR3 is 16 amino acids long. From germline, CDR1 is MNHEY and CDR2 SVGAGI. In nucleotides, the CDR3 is TGTGCCAGCAGTTACGGGCCTTACTCTGGGGCCAACGTCCTGACTTTC. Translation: CASSYGPYSGANVLTF.

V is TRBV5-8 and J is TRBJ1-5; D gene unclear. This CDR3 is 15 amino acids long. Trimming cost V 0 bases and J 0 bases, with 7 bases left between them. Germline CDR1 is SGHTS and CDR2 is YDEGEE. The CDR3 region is CASSLGGYSNQPQHF. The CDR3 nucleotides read TGTGCCAGCAGCTTGGGAGGATATAGCAATCAGCCCCAGCATTTT.

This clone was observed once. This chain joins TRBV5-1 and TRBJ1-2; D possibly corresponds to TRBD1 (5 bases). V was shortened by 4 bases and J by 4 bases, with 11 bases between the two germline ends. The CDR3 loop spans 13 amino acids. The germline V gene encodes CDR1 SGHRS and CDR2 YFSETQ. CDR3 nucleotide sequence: TGCGCCAGCAGCGACCCAGGGTCCTATGGCTACACCTTC. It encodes CASSDPGSYGYTF.

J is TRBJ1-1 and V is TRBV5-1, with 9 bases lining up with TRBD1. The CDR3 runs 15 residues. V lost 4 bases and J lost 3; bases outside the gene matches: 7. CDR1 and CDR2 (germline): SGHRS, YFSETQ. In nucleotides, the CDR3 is TGCGCCAGCAGCGCCGAGACAGGGGGGGACACTGAAGCTTTCTTT. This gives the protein CASSAETGGDTEAFF.

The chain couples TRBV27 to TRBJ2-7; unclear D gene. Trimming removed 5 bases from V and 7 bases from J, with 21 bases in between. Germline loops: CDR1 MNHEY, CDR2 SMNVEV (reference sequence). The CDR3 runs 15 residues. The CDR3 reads CASSPRRSAGGEQYF. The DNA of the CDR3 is TGTGCCAGCAGTCCCCGACGTTCGGCTGGTGGGGAGCAGTACTTC.

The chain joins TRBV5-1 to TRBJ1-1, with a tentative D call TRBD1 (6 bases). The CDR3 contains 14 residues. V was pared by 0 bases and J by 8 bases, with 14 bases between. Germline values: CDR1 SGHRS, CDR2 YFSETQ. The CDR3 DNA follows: TGCGCCAGCAGCTTGGAAGGGACACCGGGCGAAGCTTTCTTT. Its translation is CASSLEGTPGEAFF.

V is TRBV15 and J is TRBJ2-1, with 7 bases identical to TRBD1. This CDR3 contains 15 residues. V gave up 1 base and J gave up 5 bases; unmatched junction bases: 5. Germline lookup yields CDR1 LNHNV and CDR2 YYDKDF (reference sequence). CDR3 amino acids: CATSRGRDRDNEQFF. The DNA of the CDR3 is TGTGCCACCAGCAGAGGCCGGGACAGAGACAATGAGCAGTTCTTC.

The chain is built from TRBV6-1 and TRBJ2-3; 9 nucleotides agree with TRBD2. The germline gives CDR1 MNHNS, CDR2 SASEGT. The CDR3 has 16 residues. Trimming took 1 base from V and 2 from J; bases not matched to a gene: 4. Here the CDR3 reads CASSEGLAAITDTQYF. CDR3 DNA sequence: TGTGCCAGCAGTGAAGGACTAGCGGCAATCACAGATACGCAGTATTTT.

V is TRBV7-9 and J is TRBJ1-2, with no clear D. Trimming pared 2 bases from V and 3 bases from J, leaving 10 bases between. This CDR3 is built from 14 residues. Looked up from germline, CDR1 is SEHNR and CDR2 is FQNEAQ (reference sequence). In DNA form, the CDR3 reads TGTGCCAGCAGCTTAAGCAGAGACCACTATGGCTACACCTTC. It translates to CASSLSRDHYGYTF.

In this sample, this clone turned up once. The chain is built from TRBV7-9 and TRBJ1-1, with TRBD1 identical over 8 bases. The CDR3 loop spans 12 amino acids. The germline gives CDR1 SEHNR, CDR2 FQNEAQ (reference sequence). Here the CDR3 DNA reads TGTGCGGGGGACAGGAAGAACACTGAAGCTTTCTTT. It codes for CAGDRKNTEAFF.

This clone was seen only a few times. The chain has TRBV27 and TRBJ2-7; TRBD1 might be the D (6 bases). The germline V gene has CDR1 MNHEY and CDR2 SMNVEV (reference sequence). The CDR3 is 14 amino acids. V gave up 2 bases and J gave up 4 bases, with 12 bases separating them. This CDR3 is CASSLKSQGYEQYF. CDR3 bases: TGTGCCAGCAGTTTAAAGTCTCAGGGGTACGAGCAGTACTTC.